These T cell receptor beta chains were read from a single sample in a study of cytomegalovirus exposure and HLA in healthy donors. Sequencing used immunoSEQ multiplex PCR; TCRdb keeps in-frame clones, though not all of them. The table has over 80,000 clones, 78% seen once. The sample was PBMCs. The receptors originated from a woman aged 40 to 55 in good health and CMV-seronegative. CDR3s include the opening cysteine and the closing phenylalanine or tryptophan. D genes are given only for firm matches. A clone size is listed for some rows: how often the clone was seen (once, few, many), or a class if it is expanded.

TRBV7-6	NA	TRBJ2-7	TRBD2	CASSLGREPSYEQYF	TGTGCCAGCAGCTTAGGGCGGGAGCCAAGCTACGAGCAGTACTTC
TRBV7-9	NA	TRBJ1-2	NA	CASSLASNYGYTF	TGTGCCAGCAGCTTAGCGAGTAACTATGGCTACACCTTC
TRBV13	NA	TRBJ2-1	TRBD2	CASSFRTSGSGGEQFF	TGTGCCAGCAGCTTCAGGACTAGCGGGAGTGGGGGTGAGCAGTTCTTC
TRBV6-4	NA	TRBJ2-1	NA	CASSEGGSYNEQFF	TGTGCCAGCAGTGAGGGGGGCTCCTACAATGAGCAGTTCTTC
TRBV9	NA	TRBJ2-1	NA	CASSVVTGISEQFF	TGTGCCAGCAGCGTAGTTACAGGGATAAGTGAGCAGTTCTTC
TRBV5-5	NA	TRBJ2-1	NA	CASSLELGEQFF	TGTGCCAGCAGCTTAGAACTCGGGGAGCAGTTCTTC
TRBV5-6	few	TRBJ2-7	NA	CASSLAEVFYEQYF	TGTGCCAGCAGCTTGGCCGAGGTATTCTACGAGCAGTACTTC
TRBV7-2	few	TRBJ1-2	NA	CASSLGGAYGYTF	TGTGCCAGCAGCTTAGGAGGTGCCTATGGCTACACCTTC
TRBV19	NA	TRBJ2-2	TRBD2	CASSMGLAGTGELFF	TGTGCCAGTAGTATGGGATTAGCGGGCACCGGGGAGCTGTTTTTT
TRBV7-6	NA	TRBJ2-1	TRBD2	CASSLEGFGGRAYNEQFF	TGTGCCAGCAGCTTAGAAGGGTTTGGCGGGAGGGCCTACAATGAGCAGTTCTTC
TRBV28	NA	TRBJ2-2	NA	CASSLLPNTGELFF	TGTGCCAGCAGTTTACTACCCAACACCGGGGAGCTGTTTTTT
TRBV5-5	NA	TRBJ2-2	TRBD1	CASSLGTGNTGELFF	TGTGCCAGCAGCCTGGGGACAGGGAACACCGGGGAGCTGTTTTTT
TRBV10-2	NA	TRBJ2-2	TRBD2	CASVLAGGAGELFF	TGCGCCAGCGTCTTAGCGGGAGGGGCCGGGGAGCTGTTTTTT
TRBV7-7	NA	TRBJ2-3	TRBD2	CASSALAGAGADTQYF	TGTGCCAGCAGCGCCCTAGCGGGAGCGGGCGCAGATACGCAGTATTTT
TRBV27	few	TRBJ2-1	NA	CASSYRNNEQFF	TGTGCCAGCAGTTACAGGAACAATGAGCAGTTCTTC
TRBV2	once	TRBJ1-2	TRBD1	CASSTTVGQGYGYTF	TGTGCCAGCAGTACCACAGTGGGACAGGGCTATGGCTATACCTTC
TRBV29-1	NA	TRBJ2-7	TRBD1	CSAEIGTGVRYEQYF	TGCAGCGCCGAAATCGGGACAGGGGTAAGGTACGAGCAGTACTTC
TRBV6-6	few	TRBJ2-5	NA	CASGEVQETQYF	TGTGCCAGCGGGGAGGTCCAAGAGACCCAGTACTTC
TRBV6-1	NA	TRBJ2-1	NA	CASRDQARAHEQFF	TGTGCCAGCAGGGACCAAGCCAGGGCCCATGAGCAGTTCTTC
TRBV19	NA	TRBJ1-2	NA	CATTQGRGFGYTF	TGTGCCACCACCCAAGGTCGGGGGTTCGGCTACACCTTC
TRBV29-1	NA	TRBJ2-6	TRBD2	CSVEDRGLAGGPSGANVLTF	TGCAGCGTTGAAGATCGGGGACTAGCGGGAGGCCCCTCTGGGGCCAACGTCCTGACTTTC
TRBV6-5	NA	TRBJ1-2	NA	CASIDRANYGYTF	TGTGCCAGCATTGACAGAGCTAACTATGGCTACACCTTC
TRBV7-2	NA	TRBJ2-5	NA	CASSRTIQETQYF	TGTGCCAGCAGTCGGACTATACAAGAGACCCAGTACTTC
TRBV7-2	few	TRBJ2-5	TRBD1	CASSLPRQGGQTQYF	TGTGCCAGCAGCTTACCGAGACAGGGGGGTCAGACCCAGTACTTC
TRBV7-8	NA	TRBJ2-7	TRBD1	CASSLGTGGEQYF	TGTGCCAGCAGCTTAGGGACAGGGGGGGAGCAGTACTTC
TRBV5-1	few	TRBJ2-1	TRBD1	CASSGRTGISYNEQFF	TGCGCCAGCAGCGGGAGGACAGGGATCTCCTACAATGAGCAGTTCTTC
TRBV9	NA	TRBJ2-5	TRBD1	CASSPAGTGEPEQYF	TGTGCCAGCAGCCCGGCCGGGACAGGCGAACCAGAGCAGTACTTC
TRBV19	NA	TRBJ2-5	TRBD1	CASSGGSETQYF	TGTGCCAGTTCAGGGGGCAGTGAGACCCAGTACTTC
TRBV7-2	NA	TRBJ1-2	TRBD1	CASSWPTGRLHYGYTF	TGTGCCAGCAGCTGGCCGACAGGGCGCCTCCACTATGGCTACACCTTC
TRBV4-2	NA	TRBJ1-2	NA	CASSQDISQVLYGYTF	TGTGCCAGCAGCCAAGATATCAGTCAGGTCCTCTATGGCTACACCTTC
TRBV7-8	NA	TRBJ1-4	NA	CASSLSRGGYEKLFF	TGTGCCAGCAGCTTATCGAGGGGGGGTTATGAAAAACTGTTTTTT
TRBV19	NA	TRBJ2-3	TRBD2	CASSMGTSDDTQYF	TGTGCCAGTAGTATGGGGACTAGCGACGATACGCAGTATTTT
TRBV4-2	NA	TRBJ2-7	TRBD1	CASSPSGTAYEQYF	TGTGCCAGCAGCCCCTCCGGGACAGCCTACGAGCAGTACTTC
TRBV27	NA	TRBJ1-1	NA	CASKPRGLRNTEAFF	TGTGCCAGCAAACCTAGAGGGTTGAGGAACACTGAAGCTTTCTTT
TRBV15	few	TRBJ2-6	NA	CATSSDASSGANVLTF	TGTGCCACCAGTAGTGACGCTAGCTCTGGGGCCAACGTCCTGACTTTC
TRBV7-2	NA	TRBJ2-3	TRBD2	CASSLWTSGPGTDTQYF	TGTGCCAGCAGCTTGTGGACTAGCGGGCCAGGCACAGATACGCAGTATTTT
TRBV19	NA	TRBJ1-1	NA	CASSIGGTKRTEAFF	TGTGCCAGTAGTATCGGGGGGACCAAAAGGACTGAAGCTTTCTTT